These T cell receptor beta chains were read from a single sample in a study of cytomegalovirus exposure and HLA in healthy donors. Assay: immunoSEQ multiplex PCR; the TCRdb copy retains only in-frame clones and omits some. The profile shows about 190,000 clones, roughly an eighth of them singletons. The sequencing input was PBMCs. These receptors came from a man between 50 and 59 years old in good health and CMV-seropositive. Both conserved end residues are part of each CDR3. Each record gives: clone size, J gene, V gene, D gene, CDR3 DNA, CDR3 protein. A D gene is named only where the DNA matches it firmly. Only some rows state a clone size, as once, few, many or a class for expanded clones.

>-|TRBJ2-2|TRBV5-4|-
TGTGCCAGCAGCCCTTCCTGGACAGTGACGGACACCGGGGAGCTGTTTTTT
CASSPSWTVTDTGELFF
>once|TRBJ1-6|TRBV11-1|TRBD1
TGTGCCAGCAGCGTGGACAGGGCAAATTCACCCCTCCACTTT
CASSVDRANSPLHF
>few|TRBJ1-1|TRBV9|-
TGTGCCAGCAGCGGAACACAGGGTACTGAAGCTTTCTTT
CASSGTQGTEAFF
>-|TRBJ1-2|TRBV28|-
TGTGCCAGCGGCTCGATCTATGGCTACACCTTC
CASGSIYGYTF
>few|TRBJ2-5|TRBV7-8|TRBD2
TGTGCCAGCAGCTTTCGGGCTAGCGGGGGGGAGACCCAGTACTTC
CASSFRASGGETQYF
>few|TRBJ1-5|TRBV6-1|-
TGTGCCAGCAGTGAAACACGGGGGGCTTGGAATCAGCCCCAGCATTTT
CASSETRGAWNQPQHF
>few|TRBJ2-3|TRBV5-4|-
TGTGCCAGCAGCTTGGCGCAGGGTCCAGGTACGCAGTATTTT
CASSLAQGPGTQYF
>-|TRBJ2-3|TRBV6-6|TRBD2
TGTGCCAGCAGTTACCCGACTAGCGGGGGGTTCGATACGCAGTATTTT
CASSYPTSGGFDTQYF
>few|TRBJ1-5|TRBV29-1|-
TGCGCGGGGGGGGACGGACAGCCCCAGCATTTT
CAGGDGQPQHF
>few|TRBJ2-1|TRBV29-1|TRBD1
TGCAGCGTTGGTACAGGGGGTCCCTACAATGAGCAGTTCTTC
CSVGTGGPYNEQFF
>-|TRBJ1-2|TRBV7-2|-
TGTGCCAGCAGCTTAGCGGATGGCAGGGGCTATGGCTACACCTTC
CASSLADGRGYGYTF
>few|TRBJ2-2|TRBV5-6|TRBD1
TGTGCCAGCATCTACCGACAGGGCAGTCACACCGGGGAGCTGTTTTTT
CASIYRQGSHTGELFF
>-|TRBJ1-1|TRBV28|TRBD1
TGTGCCAGAAGCCGAGGGGGCGGAACTGAAGCTTTCTTT
CARSRGGGTEAFF
>-|TRBJ2-3|TRBV7-6|TRBD2
TGTGCCAGCAGCTTAGTTGCGGGGGGGCTGGTCGATACGCAGTATTTT
CASSLVAGGLVDTQYF
>many|TRBJ1-1|TRBV6-1|-
TGTGCCAGCAGTCTACAGGATAACACTGAAGCTTTCTTT
CASSLQDNTEAFF
>-|TRBJ2-3|TRBV9|-
TGTGCCAGCAGCAGAGCTACCCCAGATACGCAGTATTTT
CASSRATPDTQYF
>-|TRBJ1-1|TRBV5-1|-
TGCGCCAGCAGCTTGGAGGGGGGGGTGAACACTGAAGCTTTCTTT
CASSLEGGVNTEAFF